This T cell receptor beta chain was identified in a study of blood T cell repertoires in COVID-19. Cohort 3 donors were reported recovered after two negative PCRs, clearance, or symptom resolution. Germline V gives CDR1 SEHNR, CDR2 FQNEAQ (reference sequence). This CDR3 has 15 residues. V was shortened by 4 bases and J by 2 bases, with 15 bases between the two germline ends. How the authors handled the data: Quantification of nucleated cells was approximated via reference gene primer amplification. Profiling relied on immunoSEQ multiplex PCR, and the TCRdb table lists in-frame clones only, not all of them. The DNA gave D and trimming, while V, J and clone size come from that table. The profile shows fewer than 400,000 clones, 80% to 90% of them singletons.

The sample consisted of PBMCs or T cells enriched from blood (not recorded which). The V call is TRBV7-9, the J call TRBJ2-7; D possibly corresponds to TRBD1 (5 bases). This TCR was sampled from a woman aged 50 to 60 who had recovered from COVID-19. The CDR3 DNA reads TGTGCCAGCAGCTCGAAGGACATACCTCCCTACGAGCAGTACTTC. It specifies CASSSKDIPPYEQYF.